This TCR beta chain was captured in a study of cytomegalovirus exposure and HLA in healthy donors. Points from the study as a whole: In the analysis, some V segments, TRBV6-2 and TRBV6-3 included, were excluded as indistinguishable. A prior analysis recorded that most TCR beta V segments were productive about 87% or about 30% of the time.

PCR primers comprised 60 Vbeta and 13 Jbeta primers. Clones were sequenced by immunoSEQ multiplex PCR, and TCRdb holds only the in-frame ones, with some missing. The table shows roughly 100,000 clones, with roughly four fifths occurring only once. On this clone itself: Antigen: not known.

This CDR3 region has 13 residues. Germline CDR1 and CDR2: ENHRY and SYGVKD. V lost 11 bases to trimming and J lost 0 bases, with 13 bases between them. This sequence was found in a woman in her fifties or sixties in good health and CMV-seropositive. What was sequenced was PBMCs. The gene calls are TRBV10-3 and TRBJ1-1, with D perhaps matching TRBD1 (5 bases). The CDR3 region has the DNA TGTGCCGTGCAAGGGGTCATGAACACTGAAGCTTTCTTT. It encodes CAVQGVMNTEAFF.